These 32 T cell receptor beta chains were sequenced from one sample in a study of CD8+ T cells in alopecia areata. Reverse transcribed after extraction, RNA yielded cDNA as the sequencing template. Using immunoSEQ multiplex PCR, the repertoire was profiled, and TCRdb retains in-frame clones only, with some absent. The sample lists 140,000 to 150,000 clones; approximately 50% were seen once. The material sequenced was CD4+ T cells sorted from blood, taken at week 0. Source of these receptors: a human donor with alopecia areata.

The chain joins TRBV19 to TRBJ2-7; D unclear. Germline V gene sequence: CDR1 LNHDA, CDR2 SQIVND (reference sequence). V dropped 3 bases and J dropped 0 bases, with 9 bases sitting between them. The CDR3 runs 14 residues. For the CDR3, the DNA is TGTGCCAGTAGTATTGCGGCATACTCCTACGAGCAGTACTTC. As protein: CASSIAAYSYEQYF.

V is TRBV5-1 and J is TRBJ1-4, with D tentatively TRBD1 (5 bases). The CDR3 extends over 15 amino acids. CDR1 and CDR2 from the germline V gene are SGHRS and YFSETQ. Trimming pared 4 bases from V and 4 bases from J, leaving 14 bases between. The CDR3 spells CASSPRDGHNEKLFF. CDR3 nucleotide sequence: TGCGCCAGCAGCCCCCGGGACGGCCATAATGAAAAACTGTTTTTT.

J is TRBJ1-2 and V is TRBV9; 7 bases agree with TRBD1. CDR1 is SGDLS, CDR2 YYNGEE, per germline. V gave up 2 bases and J gave up 7 bases; unmatched junction bases: 5. The CDR3 covers 13 residues. CDR3 loop: CASSVTGDSGYTF. The DNA for the CDR3 is TGTGCCAGCAGCGTCACAGGGGACAGTGGCTACACCTTC.

This clone was picked up a small number of times. The chain's CDR3 is CSVRPDRSTDTQYF. The CDR3, as DNA: TGCAGCGTTCGGCCGGACCGAAGCACAGATACGCAGTATTTT. The V call is TRBV29-1, the J call TRBJ2-3; no clear D gene. Trimming took off 5 bases at V and 0 bases at J, with 12 bases between the two ends. In germline, CDR1 is SQVTM, CDR2 ANQGSEA. The CDR3 is 14 residues long.

The chain recombines TRBV29-1 with TRBJ2-3, with 9 bases aligning to TRBD1. The CDR3 runs 14 residues. CDR1 is SQVTM, CDR2 ANQGSEA, per germline. The V gene end was trimmed by 4 bases and the J gene end by 7 bases; junction bases not matched to a gene: 9. CDR3 in amino acids: CSVVPGQGMNTQYF. CDR3 nucleotides: TGCAGCGTTGTCCCGGGACAGGGAATGAATACGCAGTATTTT.

Only a few counts were recorded for this clone. The CDR3 region is CASSRGSEAFF. The CDR3 region has the DNA TGTGCCAGCAGTCGAGGGAGTGAAGCTTTCTTT. The chain has TRBV6-6 and TRBJ1-1, with D unclear. Germline V CDR1 and CDR2: MNHNY, SVGAGI (reference sequence). V was clipped by 5 bases and J by 7 bases, with 8 bases between them. This CDR3 spans 11 amino acids.

This clone was found a few times. In nucleotides, the CDR3 is TGTGCCAGCAGTGCGAGCGGAAACACCATATATTTT. Translating it yields CASSASGNTIYF. The chain links TRBV25-1 to TRBJ1-3; D remains unclear. The CDR3 runs to 12 residues. Per the germline V gene, CDR1 is MGHDK and CDR2 is SYGVNS. Trimming took 4 bases from V and 4 from J, leaving 5 bases between them.

The CDR3 DNA sequence: TGTGCCAGCAGTCGACAGGGCCCTACCTACGAGCAGTACTTC. The encoded protein is CASSRQGPTYEQYF. This chain links TRBV7-9 with TRBJ2-7; 7 bases align to TRBD1. The junction had 7 bases not matched to a gene; V was cut back by 6 bases and J by 2 bases. CDR3 size: 14 residues. The germline CDR1 and CDR2 sequences are SEHNR and FQNEAQ (reference sequence).

The genes are TRBV7-2 and TRBJ2-3; D uncertain. V was shortened by 3 bases and J by 2 bases, with 9 bases between the two germline ends. This CDR3 spans 14 amino acids. The V gene's germline CDR1 is SGHTA and CDR2 FQGNSA. Here the CDR3 DNA reads TGTGCCAGCAGCTTTCGACCCAACACAGATACGCAGTATTTT. Protein product: CASSFRPNTDTQYF.

DNA of the CDR3: TGTGCCAGCACCAAAGGTAGCGGTAGCTCCTACAATGAGCAGTTCTTC. Translating gives CASTKGSGSSYNEQFF. This chain joins TRBV7-9 and TRBJ2-1; tentatively, D is TRBD2 (6 bases). Trimming removed 7 bases from V and 0 bases from J, with 16 bases in between. The CDR3 loop spans 16 amino acids. The germline V gene has CDR1 SEHNR and CDR2 FQNEAQ (reference sequence).

The chain employs TRBV7-2 and TRBJ2-1, with D possibly being TRBD2 (6 bases). CDR1 and CDR2 from the germline V gene are SGHTA and FQGNSA. The CDR3 is 14 residues long. Trimming removed 8 bases at V and 7 bases at J, with 18 bases between. The CDR3: CASLTSIALNEQFF. The CDR3, as DNA: TGTGCCAGCCTGACTAGTATCGCTTTGAATGAGCAGTTCTTC.

This clone was observed a handful of times. The rearrangement links TRBV10-3 to TRBJ2-5; D call uncertain. The CDR3 has 14 residues. Germline values: CDR1 ENHRY, CDR2 SYGVKD. Trimming shortened V by 2 bases and J by 1 base, and 8 bases separated the two germline ends. Here the CDR3 DNA reads TGTGCCATCAGTGAGAATGGCGGCCAAGAGACCCAGTACTTC. Its translation: CAISENGGQETQYF.

The CDR3 here is CSVRQGSGREQYF. In DNA, the CDR3 is TGCAGCGTTCGACAGGGCTCAGGGCGCGAGCAGTACTTC. V and J are TRBV29-1 and TRBJ2-7, with TRBD1 identical over 7 bases. CDR1 and CDR2 (germline): SQVTM, ANQGSEA. This CDR3 spans 13 amino acids. The J segment lost 6 bases and the V segment lost 5 bases, leaving 10 bases of the junction unmatched.

The chain carries TRBV7-3 and TRBJ2-1; TRBD1 aligns across 7 bases. Germline V gene lookup returns CDR1 SGHTA and CDR2 FQGTGA. This CDR3 contains 19 residues. J was trimmed by 2 bases and V by 5 bases; bases with no gene match: 18. Here the CDR3 reads CASSLISSQTGLPYNEQFF. The CDR3 bases are TGTGCCAGCAGCCTTATTTCCTCCCAGACAGGGCTGCCCTACAATGAGCAGTTCTTC.

The V call is TRBV30, the J call TRBJ1-1; no definite D call. The germline gives CDR1 GTSNPN, CDR2 SVGIG (reference sequence). The V end lost 4 bases, the J end lost 7 bases, and 10 bases lay between the germline ends. The CDR3 covers 11 residues. The CDR3 nucleotides are TGTGCCTGGACACAGAGGATTGAAGCTTTCTTT. It codes for CAWTQRIEAFF.

The V and J genes are TRBV29-1 and TRBJ2-7, with 7 bases fitting TRBD1. The germline CDR1 and CDR2 sequences are SQVTM and ANQGSEA. The J segment lost 2 bases and the V segment lost 1 base, leaving 2 bases of the junction unmatched. The CDR3 is 13 residues long. The chain's CDR3 is CSVEGGQTYEQYF. The CDR3, as DNA: TGCAGCGTTGAAGGGGGACAGACCTACGAGCAGTACTTC.

As to this clone: One base away lies a much larger clone, so this may be a sequencing read error. The chain couples TRBV28 to TRBJ2-3; D call uncertain. CDR1 and CDR2 from the germline V gene are MDHEN and SYDVKM. V lost 6 bases, J lost 0 bases, and 1 base lay in between. This CDR3 has 11 residues. The CDR3 reads CASRSTDTQYF. The CDR3 DNA reads TGTGCCAGCAGAAGCACAGATACGCAGTATTTT. The variable domain in full, completed from reference TRBV28 and TRBJ2-3, reads DVKVTQSSRYLVKRTGEKVFLECVQDMDHENMFWYRQDPGLGLRLIYFSYDVKMKEKGDIPEGYSVSREKKERFSLILESASTNQTSMYLCASRSTDTQYFGPGTRLTVL.

The V gene is TRBV15, the J gene TRBJ2-5; D perhaps matches TRBD2 (5 bases). CDR3 length: 13 residues. In germline, CDR1 is LNHNV, CDR2 YYDKDF (reference sequence). V gave up 6 bases and J gave up 4 bases, with 12 bases separating them. The CDR3 spells CATSQGEGETQYF. The CDR3 bases are TGTGCCACCAGTCAAGGAGAGGGAGAGACCCAGTACTTC. The full variable domain, rest sourced from reference TRBV15 and TRBJ2-5, is DAMVIQNPRYQVTQFGKPVTLSCSQTLNHNVMYWYQQKSSQAPKLLFHYYDKDFNNEADTPDNFQSRRPNTSFCFLDIRSPGLGDTAMYLCATSQGEGETQYFGPGTRLLVL.

This clone was picked up a small number of times. The chain employs TRBV11-3 and TRBJ1-3, with 9 bases aligning to TRBD1. The CDR3 totals 16 residues. The V and J ends lost 3 bases and 0 bases, in that order; junction bases with no gene match: 3. The germline CDR1 and CDR2 sequences are SGHNT and YENEEA. CDR3 DNA: TGTGCCAGCAGCTTTACGGGACAGGGCTCTGGAAACACCATATATTTT. As protein: CASSFTGQGSGNTIYF.

The gene calls are TRBV29-1 and TRBJ2-7, with 9 bases that match TRBD1. CDR3 length: 14 amino acids. V trimming: 1 base; J trimming: 7 bases; junction bases outside the gene matches: 8. Per germline, CDR1 SQVTM and CDR2 ANQGSEA. The CDR3 DNA follows: TGCAGCGTTGAAGTCGGACAGGGGAGTGGAGAGCAGTACTTC. Translated: CSVEVGQGSGEQYF.

This chain links TRBV14 with TRBJ1-1; D is undetermined. The germline V and J ends were trimmed by 1 base and 5 bases, with 11 bases remaining between them. This CDR3 has 14 residues. The V gene's germline CDR1 is SGHDN and CDR2 FVKESK. In nucleotides, the CDR3 is TGTGCCAGCAGCCAAGCCAGGCTAAGGACTGAAGCTTTCTTT. It encodes CASSQARLRTEAFF.

The V call is TRBV5-1, the J call TRBJ2-1, with D perhaps matching TRBD1 (6 bases). The germline V gene has CDR1 SGHRS and CDR2 YFSETQ. This CDR3 contains 15 residues. The germline V and J ends were trimmed by 0 bases and 6 bases, with 13 bases remaining between them. The CDR3 DNA is TGCGCCAGCAGCTTGGACAGGGCTCCGACCAATGAGCAGTTCTTC. It codes for CASSLDRAPTNEQFF. Supplemented by reference TRBV5-1 and TRBJ2-1, the full variable domain reads KAGVTQTPRYLIKTRGQQVTLSCSPISGHRSVSWYQQTPGQGLQFLFEYFSETQRNKGNFPGRFSGRQFSNSRSEMNVSTLELGDSALYLCASSLDRAPTNEQFFGPGTRLTVL.

The sample holds a few counts of this clone. V is TRBV4-3 and J is TRBJ1-4, with TRBD1 as a possible D gene (5 bases). The CDR3 is made up of 14 amino acids. Trimming pared 4 bases from V and 7 bases from J, leaving 13 bases between. Germline lookup yields CDR1 LGHNA and CDR2 YSLEER. Here the CDR3 DNA reads TGCGCCAGCAGCCCCAGGGCGGGCTTTGAAAAACTGTTTTTT. Protein: CASSPRAGFEKLFF.

This clone was observed a few times. This chain joins TRBV29-1 and TRBJ2-6; 7 bases align to TRBD2. Trimming at V came to 1 base and at J to 0 bases, leaving 0 bases not matched to a gene. Germline CDR1 SQVTM, CDR2 ANQGSEA. The CDR3 extends over 15 amino acids. This CDR3 reads CSVEASGSGANVLTF. DNA for the CDR3: TGCAGCGTTGAAGCTAGCGGCTCTGGGGCCAACGTCCTGACTTTC.

This clone was seen more than once but under ten times. The chain has TRBV29-1 and TRBJ2-1; D is perhaps TRBD2 (6 bases). The CDR3 spans 13 residues. V dropped 5 bases and J dropped 1 base, with 9 bases sitting between them. CDR1 is SQVTM and CDR2 is ANQGSEA in the germline V gene. CDR3 residues: CSVMSGSYNEQFF. The CDR3, as DNA: TGCAGCGTTATGAGCGGGTCCTACAATGAGCAGTTCTTC.

This clone appeared a few times. V gene TRBV29-1 combines with J gene TRBJ1-1; 7 bases fit TRBD1. With V trimmed by 8 bases and J by 0 bases, 6 bases remained unmatched. CDR1 SQVTM and CDR2 ANQGSEA come from the germline V gene. This CDR3 is 13 amino acids long. CDR3 in amino acids: CSTTRGMNTEAFF. As DNA, the CDR3 is TGCAGCACAACCAGGGGGATGAACACTGAAGCTTTCTTT.

This clone was counted once. The gene calls are TRBV10-2 and TRBJ2-5; 11 positions agree with TRBD2. Per germline, CDR1 WSHSY and CDR2 SAAADI. Unmatched junction bases numbered 1, after V lost 6 bases and J lost 1 base. This CDR3 has 14 amino acids. Here the CDR3 DNA reads TGCGCCAGCAGCGGGACTAGCGGCCAAGAGACCCAGTACTTC. The encoded protein is CASSGTSGQETQYF.

CDR3 sequence reads: CASSFGLGGTSNQPQHF. Here the CDR3 DNA reads TGTGCCAGCAGCTTTGGTTTGGGCGGGACCTCCAATCAGCCCCAGCATTTT. The genes are TRBV7-9 and TRBJ1-5; D perhaps matches TRBD1 (5 bases). Germline V gene sequence: CDR1 SEHNR, CDR2 FQNEAQ (reference sequence). V was cut by 3 bases and J by 3 bases, with 18 bases left in between. The CDR3 has 17 residues.

CDR3 loop: CASARAGGAYNEQFF. For the CDR3, the DNA is TGTGCCAGCGCTCGAGCGGGAGGAGCCTACAATGAGCAGTTCTTC. This chain joins TRBV27 and TRBJ2-1, with 9 bases lining up with TRBD2. The length of the CDR3 is 15 residues. With V trimmed by 8 bases and J by 2 bases, 7 bases remained unmatched. Looked up from germline, CDR1 is MNHEY and CDR2 is SMNVEV (reference sequence).

The chain has TRBV5-1 and TRBJ2-7, with 10 bases matching TRBD2. V lost 0 bases and J lost 0; bases outside the gene matches: 0. Germline-derived CDR1 and CDR2 are SGHRS and YFSETQ. CDR3 size: 15 residues. The CDR3 DNA reads TGCGCCAGCAGCTTGGCTAGCGGGAGCTCCTACGAGCAGTACTTC. Translated, it gives CASSLASGSSYEQYF.

The genes are TRBV14 and TRBJ2-1, with 12 bases that match TRBD2. V was pared by 4 bases and J by 9 bases, with 4 bases of the junction left unmatched. The CDR3 consists of 14 residues. Germline V CDR1 and CDR2: SGHDN, FVKESK. CDR3 DNA: TGTGCCAGCAGCCTACTAGCGGGAGGTGGTGAGCAGTTCTTC. Residues: CASSLLAGGGEQFF. Full variable domain (missing parts from reference TRBV14 and TRBJ2-1): EAGVTQFPSHSVIEKGQTVTLRCDPISGHDNLYWYRRVMGKEIKFLLHFVKESKQDESGMPNNRFLAERTGGTYSTLKVQPAELEDSGVYFCASSLLAGGGEQFFGPGTRLTVL.

The table lists this clone with a count of one. The chain joins TRBV7-3 to TRBJ2-3; a weak D match, TRBD2 (6 bases). CDR1 and CDR2 (germline): SGHTA, FQGTGA. The V end was cut by 5 bases, the J end by 4 bases, with 10 bases between. The CDR3 sequence is 13 residues long. The CDR3 is CASSRDSSDTQYF. The CDR3 bases are TGTGCCAGCAGCCGGGACTCCTCAGATACGCAGTATTTT.